This TCR beta chain was retrieved from a study of sequential checkpoint blockade in melanoma. About the research overall: Patients were randomized 1:1 to nivolumab-then-ipilimumab or ipilimumab-then-nivolumab first-line. Maintenance nivolumab came after either treatment sequence.

As for treatment: randomized to nivolumab then ipilimumab (arm A) or the reverse (arm B). From thawed PBMCs, live CD3+CD8+ cells negative for CD19 and CD56 were sorted. Looked up from germline, CDR1 is MNHEY and CDR2 is SMNVEV (reference sequence). The CDR3 runs 14 residues. The germline V and J ends were trimmed by 5 bases and 5 bases, with 13 bases remaining between them. The method was immunoSEQ multiplex PCR; TCRdb's version includes in-frame clones alone and lacks a portion of them. The table shows more than 35,000 clones, with approximately 91% occurring only once. The chain combines TRBV27 with TRBJ2-1; D remains ambiguous. Sample: CD8+ T cells sorted from blood (inferred from file names), taken from a patient given nivolumab and ipilimumab in sequence. The clonotype originates from a human donor with melanoma. The CDR3 DNA follows: TGTGCCAGCAGTGGTCCTAGTTCCCACAATGAGCAGTTCTTC. It codes for CASSGPSSHNEQFF.